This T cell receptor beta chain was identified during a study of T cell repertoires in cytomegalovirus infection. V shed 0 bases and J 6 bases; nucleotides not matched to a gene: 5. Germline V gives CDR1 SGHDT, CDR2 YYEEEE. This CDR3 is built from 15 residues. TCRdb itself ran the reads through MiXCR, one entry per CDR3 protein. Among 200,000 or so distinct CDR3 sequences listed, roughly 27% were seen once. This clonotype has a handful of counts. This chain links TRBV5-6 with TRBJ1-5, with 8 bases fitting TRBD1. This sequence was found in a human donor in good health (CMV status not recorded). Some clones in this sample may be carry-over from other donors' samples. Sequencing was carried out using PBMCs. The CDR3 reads CASSLEGQVSQPQHF. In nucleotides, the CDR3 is TGTGCCAGCAGCTTGGAGGGACAGGTTAGTCAGCCCCAGCATTTT. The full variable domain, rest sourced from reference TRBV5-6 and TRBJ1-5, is DAGVTQSPTHLIKTRGQQVTLRCSPKSGHDTVSWYQQALGQGPQFIFQYYEEEERQRGNFPDRFSGHQFPNYSSELNVNALLLGDSALYLCASSLEGQVSQPQHFGDGTRLSIL.